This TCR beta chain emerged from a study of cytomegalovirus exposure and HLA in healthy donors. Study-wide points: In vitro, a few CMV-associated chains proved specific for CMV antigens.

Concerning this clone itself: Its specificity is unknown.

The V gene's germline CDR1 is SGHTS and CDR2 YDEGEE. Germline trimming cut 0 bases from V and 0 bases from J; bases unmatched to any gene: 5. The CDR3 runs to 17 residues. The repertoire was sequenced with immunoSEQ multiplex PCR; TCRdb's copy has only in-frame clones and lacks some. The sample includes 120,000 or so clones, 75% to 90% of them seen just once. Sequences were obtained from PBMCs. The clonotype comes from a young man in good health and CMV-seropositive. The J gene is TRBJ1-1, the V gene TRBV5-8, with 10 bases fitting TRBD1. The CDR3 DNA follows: TGTGCCAGCAGCTTGGCCTCCGGGACAGGGGTGAACACTGAAGCTTTCTTT. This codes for CASSLASGTGVNTEAFF.